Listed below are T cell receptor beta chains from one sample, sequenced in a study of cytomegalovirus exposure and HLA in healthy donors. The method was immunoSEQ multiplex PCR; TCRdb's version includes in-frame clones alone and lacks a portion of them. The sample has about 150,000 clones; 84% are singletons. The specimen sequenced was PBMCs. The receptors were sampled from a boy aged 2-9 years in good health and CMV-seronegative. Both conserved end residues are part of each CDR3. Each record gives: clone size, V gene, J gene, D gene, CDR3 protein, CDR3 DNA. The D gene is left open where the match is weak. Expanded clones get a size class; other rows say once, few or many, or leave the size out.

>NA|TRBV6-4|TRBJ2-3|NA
CASSDEAGADTQYF
TGTGCCAGCAGTGATGAGGCAGGGGCAGATACGCAGTATTTT
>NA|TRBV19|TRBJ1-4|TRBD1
CASTPHTGGSEKLFF
TGTGCCAGTACCCCACATACAGGGGGAAGTGAAAAACTGTTTTTT
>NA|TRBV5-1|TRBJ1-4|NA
CASSLEGGTNEKLFF
TGCGCCAGCAGCTTGGAGGGCGGGACTAATGAAAAACTGTTTTTT
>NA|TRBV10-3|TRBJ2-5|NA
CAISNLQGIQETQYF
TGTGCCATCAGTAACCTCCAGGGGATCCAAGAGACCCAGTACTTC
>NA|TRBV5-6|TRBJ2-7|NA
CASSSLDGAYEQYF
TGTGCCAGCAGCTCCCTCGACGGGGCCTACGAGCAGTACTTC
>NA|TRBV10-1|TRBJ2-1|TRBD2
CASSESIVAGVRINEQFF
TGCGCCAGCAGTGAGTCGATAGTAGCGGGAGTTAGGATCAATGAGCAGTTCTTC
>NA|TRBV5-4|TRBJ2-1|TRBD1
CASSLDGTVYNEQFF
TGTGCCAGCAGCTTAGACGGGACAGTTTACAATGAGCAGTTCTTC
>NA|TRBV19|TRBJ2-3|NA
CASSTPGTSSTDTQYF
TGTGCCAGTAGTACCCCCGGGACAAGCAGCACAGATACGCAGTATTTT
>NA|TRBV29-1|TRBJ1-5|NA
CSVGGGADQPQHF
TGCAGCGTTGGAGGAGGGGCCGATCAGCCCCAGCATTTT
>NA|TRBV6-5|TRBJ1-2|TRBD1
CASSYRPGTGNYGYTF
TGTGCCAGCAGTTACCGTCCCGGGACAGGGAACTATGGCTACACCTTC
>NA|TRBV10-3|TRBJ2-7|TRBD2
CAISEDRSGSHEQYF
TGTGCCATCAGTGAGGACCGGAGCGGGAGTCACGAGCAGTACTTC
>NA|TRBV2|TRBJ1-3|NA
CASSEREWTIYF
TGTGCCAGCAGTGAGAGGGAGTGGACCATATATTTT
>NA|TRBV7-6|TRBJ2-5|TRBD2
CASSFVSSGRGETQYF
TGTGCCAGCAGCTTCGTGTCTAGCGGGAGAGGGGAGACCCAGTACTTC
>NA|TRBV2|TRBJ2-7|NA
CASTGGAASYEQYF
TGTGCCAGCACCGGGGGTGCGGCTTCCTACGAGCAGTACTTC
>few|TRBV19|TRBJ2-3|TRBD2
CASSIRSGNSDTQYF
TGTGCCAGTAGTATTCGTAGCGGGAATTCAGATACGCAGTATTTT
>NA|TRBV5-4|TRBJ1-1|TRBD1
CASSSTDRLNTEAFF
TGTGCCAGCAGCTCCACGGACAGGTTGAACACTGAAGCTTTCTTT
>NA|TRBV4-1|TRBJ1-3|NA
CASSQVAGENTIYF
TGCGCCAGCAGCCAAGTGGCAGGGGAGAACACCATATATTTT
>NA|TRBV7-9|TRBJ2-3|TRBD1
CASSTTGTANTQYF
TGTGCCAGCAGCACGACAGGGACGGCAAATACGCAGTATTTT
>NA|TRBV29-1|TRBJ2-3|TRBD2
CSVGSGGPADTQYF
TGCAGCGTGGGTAGCGGGGGACCAGCAGATACGCAGTATTTT
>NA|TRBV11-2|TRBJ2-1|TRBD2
CASSLVGRSSYNEQFF
TGTGCCAGCAGCTTAGTCGGGAGGAGCTCCTACAATGAGCAGTTCTTC
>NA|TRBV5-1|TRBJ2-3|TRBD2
CASSWGLAGGLDTDTQYF
TGCGCCAGCAGCTGGGGACTAGCGGGAGGGCTTGACACAGATACGCAGTATTTT
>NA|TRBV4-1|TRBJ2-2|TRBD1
CASSQPGGNTGELFF
TGCGCCAGCAGCCAGCCAGGGGGGAACACCGGGGAGCTGTTTTTT
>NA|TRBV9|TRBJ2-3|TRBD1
CASSAGQGVTSTDTQYF
TGTGCCAGCAGCGCCGGACAGGGAGTTACTAGCACAGATACGCAGTATTTT
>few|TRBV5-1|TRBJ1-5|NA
CASSLGGVDNQPQHF
TGCGCCAGCAGCTTGGGGGGGGTCGACAATCAGCCCCAGCATTTT
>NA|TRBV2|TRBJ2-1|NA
CASTPDTYNEQFF
TGTGCCAGCACCCCGGACACCTACAATGAGCAGTTCTTC
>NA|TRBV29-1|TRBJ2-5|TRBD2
CSVGGQSWFGGAQYF
TGCAGCGTTGGGGGGCAGTCATGGTTCGGGGGGGCCCAGTACTTC
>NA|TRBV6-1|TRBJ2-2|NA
CASSQQGPGELFF
TGTGCCAGCAGTCAACAGGGTCCCGGGGAGCTGTTTTTT
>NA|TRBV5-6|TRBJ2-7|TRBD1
CASSLQGPGRSEQYF
TGTGCCAGCAGCTTACAGGGGCCTGGGAGATCCGAGCAGTACTTC
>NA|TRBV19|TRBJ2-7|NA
CASSARGSFYEQYF
TGTGCCAGTAGTGCCCGGGGGAGTTTCTACGAGCAGTACTTC
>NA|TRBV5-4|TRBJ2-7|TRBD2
CASSQSTGTTYEQYF
TGTGCCAGCAGCCAATCCACCGGGACTACATACGAGCAGTACTTC
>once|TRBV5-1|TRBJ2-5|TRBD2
CASSLTSGRASETQYF
TGCGCCAGCAGCTTGACTAGCGGGAGGGCCTCAGAGACCCAGTACTTC
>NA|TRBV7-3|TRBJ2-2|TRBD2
CASSRQGGGTGELFF
TGTGCCAGCAGCAGGCAGGGCGGGGGCACCGGGGAGCTGTTTTTT
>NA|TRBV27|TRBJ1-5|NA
CASSSLTYSNQPQHF
TGTGCCAGCAGTTCGTTAACCTATAGCAATCAGCCCCAGCATTTT
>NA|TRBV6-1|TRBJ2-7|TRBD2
CASSGLLAGSYEQYF
TGTGCCAGCAGTGGATTACTAGCGGGGAGCTACGAGCAGTACTTC
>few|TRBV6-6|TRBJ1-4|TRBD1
CASSYSSTGGNEKLFF
TGTGCCAGCAGTTACTCGTCGACAGGGGGTAATGAAAAACTGTTTTTT
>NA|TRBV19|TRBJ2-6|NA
CASGGDRAFSGANVLTF
TGTGCCAGCGGGGGGGACAGGGCATTCTCTGGGGCCAACGTCCTGACTTTC
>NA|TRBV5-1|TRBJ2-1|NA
CASSFGSSHEQFF
TGCGCCAGCAGCTTTGGTTCAAGCCATGAGCAGTTCTTC
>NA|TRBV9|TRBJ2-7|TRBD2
CASSVDVLAGGRDYEQYF
TGTGCCAGCAGCGTAGACGTCCTAGCGGGAGGCCGCGACTACGAGCAGTACTTC
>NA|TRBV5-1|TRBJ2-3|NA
CASSLISTDTQYF
TGCGCCAGCAGCTTGATTAGTACAGATACGCAGTATTTT
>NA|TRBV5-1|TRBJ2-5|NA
CASSLGTGGGDQYF
TGCGCCAGCAGCTTGGGGACCGGTGGGGGCGACCAGTACTTC
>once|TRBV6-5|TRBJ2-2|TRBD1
CASSYGQGGDTGELFF
TGTGCCAGCAGTTACGGACAGGGGGGAGACACCGGGGAGCTGTTTTTT
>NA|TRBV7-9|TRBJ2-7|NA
CASSNSYEQYF
TGTGCCAGCAGCAACAGCTACGAGCAGTACTTC
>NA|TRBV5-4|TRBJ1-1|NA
CASSLAGVGGTEAFF
TGTGCCAGCAGCTTGGCCGGGGTGGGGGGCACTGAAGCTTTCTTT
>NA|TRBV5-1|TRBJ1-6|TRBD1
CASSPLQGADNSPLHF
TGCGCCAGCAGCCCCCTCCAGGGGGCGGACAATTCACCCCTCCACTTT
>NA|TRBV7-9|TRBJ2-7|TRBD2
CASSLAERYEQYF
TGTGCCAGCAGTCTAGCGGAGAGATACGAGCAGTACTTC
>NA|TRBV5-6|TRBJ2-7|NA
CASSPLGARTYEQYF
TGTGCCAGCAGCCCGCTTGGAGCTCGCACCTACGAGCAGTACTTC
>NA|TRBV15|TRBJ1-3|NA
CATSRALSSGNTIYF
TGTGCCACCAGCAGAGCCCTGTCCTCTGGAAACACCATATATTTT
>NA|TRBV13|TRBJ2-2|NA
CASSLYTGELFF
TGTGCCAGCAGCCTATACACCGGGGAGCTGTTTTTT
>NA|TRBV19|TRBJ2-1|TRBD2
CASAIPVGLAGYNEQFF
TGTGCCAGTGCCATCCCGGTCGGGCTAGCGGGATACAATGAGCAGTTCTTC
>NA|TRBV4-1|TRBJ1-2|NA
CASSQDVGGWVRGYTF
TGCGCCAGCAGCCAAGATGTGGGGGGGTGGGTGCGTGGCTACACCTTC
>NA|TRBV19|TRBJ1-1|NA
CASSIGGHLNTEAFF
TGTGCCAGTAGTATAGGGGGACACCTGAACACTGAAGCTTTCTTT
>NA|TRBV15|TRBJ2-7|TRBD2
CATSNLNPGLAGVGSPYEQYF
TGTGCCACCAGCAACCTCAACCCGGGACTAGCGGGAGTAGGGTCCCCTTACGAGCAGTACTTC
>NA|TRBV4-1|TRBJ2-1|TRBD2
CASSQELAGVSSYNEQFF
TGCGCCAGCAGCCAAGAACTCGCGGGGGTAAGCTCCTACAATGAGCAGTTCTTC
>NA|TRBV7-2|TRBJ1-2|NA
CASSSAGDGYTF
TGTGCCAGCAGCTCGGCAGGGGATGGCTACACCTTC